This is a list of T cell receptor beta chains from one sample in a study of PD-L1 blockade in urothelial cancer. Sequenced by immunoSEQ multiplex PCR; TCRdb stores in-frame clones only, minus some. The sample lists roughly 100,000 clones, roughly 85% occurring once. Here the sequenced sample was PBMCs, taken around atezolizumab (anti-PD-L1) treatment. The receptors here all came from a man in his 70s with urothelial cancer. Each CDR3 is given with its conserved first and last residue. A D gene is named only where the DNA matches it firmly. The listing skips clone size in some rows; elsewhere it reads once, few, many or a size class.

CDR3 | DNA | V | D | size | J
CASSLDRAGYGYTF | TGCGCCAGCAGCTTAGACAGGGCTGGCTATGGCTACACCTTC | TRBV10-2 | TRBD1 | NA | TRBJ1-2
CASSPPLAGGRGEQFF | TGTGCCAGCTCACCACCACTAGCGGGAGGACGGGGTGAGCAGTTCTTC | TRBV18 | TRBD2 | once | TRBJ2-1
CASSPFVEVAYEQYF | TGTGCCAGCAGCCCCTTTGTTGAGGTCGCCTACGAGCAGTACTTC | TRBV9 | NA | NA | TRBJ2-7
CASTQGAGIGGYTF | TGTGCCAGCACCCAGGGGGCTGGAATAGGAGGCTACACCTTC | TRBV2 | TRBD1 | NA | TRBJ1-2
CASSTRPGNEQFF | TGCGCCAGCAGCACCCGCCCAGGCAATGAGCAGTTCTTC | TRBV5-1 | NA | NA | TRBJ2-1
CASSPEPTGNHGEQYF | TGTGCCAGCAGCCCAGAACCGACAGGGAACCACGGCGAGCAGTACTTC | TRBV9 | TRBD1 | few | TRBJ2-7
CASSPRRTWREDVGQFF | TGTGCCAGCTCACCACGCCGAACATGGCGGGAGGATGTGGGGCAGTTCTTC | TRBV18 | TRBD2 | NA | TRBJ2-1
CASSLLAGGPRGTGELFF | TGTGCCAGCAGCTTACTAGCGGGAGGGCCACGGGGCACCGGGGAGCTGTTTTTT | TRBV11-3 | TRBD2 | few | TRBJ2-2
CASSSAGGGDTQYF | TGTGCCAGCAGCTCAGCGGGAGGCGGAGATACGCAGTATTTT | TRBV7-3 | TRBD2 | NA | TRBJ2-3
CASSQDLARGPEKLFF | TGTGCCAGCAGCCAAGATCTTGCCAGGGGGCCTGAAAAACTGTTTTTT | TRBV4-2 | TRBD1 | NA | TRBJ1-4
CASSVGTSRDTQYF | TGTGCCAGCAGCGTAGGGACTAGCCGAGATACGCAGTATTTT | TRBV9 | TRBD2 | NA | TRBJ2-3
CASSSGTATGTQYF | TGTGCCAGCAGTTCCGGGACAGCCACAGGTACGCAGTATTTT | TRBV27 | TRBD1 | NA | TRBJ2-3
CATLLADYQETQYF | TGTGCCACCCTGCTAGCGGATTACCAAGAGACCCAGTACTTC | TRBV6-1 | TRBD2 | NA | TRBJ2-5
CASGPSPGYLLSYEQYF | TGCGCCAGCGGCCCAAGCCCCGGGTATCTCCTCTCCTACGAGCAGTACTTC | TRBV5-1 | NA | NA | TRBJ2-7
CASRETGFNEKLFF | TGTGCCAGCAGAGAGACAGGATTTAATGAAAAACTGTTTTTT | TRBV2 | NA | NA | TRBJ1-4
CASSLGLAVLEDTQYF | TGTGCCAGCAGCTTAGGACTAGCGGTCCTTGAGGATACGCAGTATTTT | TRBV11-2 | TRBD2 | NA | TRBJ2-3